Each of the 20 T cell receptor beta chains below was sequenced from the same sample in a study of Graves' ophthalmopathy and Graves' hyperthyroidism. Researchers took RNA transcripts and amplified TCR beta CDR3 regions from them. RT-PCR in the first round used HTBI primers; a second-round multiplex PCR followed. TCRdb reprocessed the multiplex PCR reads via MiXCR and lists one record per CDR3 protein. The sample lists a few hundred thousand distinct CDR3 sequences; approximately 15% were seen once. The sequenced sample consisted of peripheral blood. Receptors originate from a woman aged 18-30 years with stable Graves' hyperthyroidism.

In its sample, this clonotype was seen many times. The chain recombines TRBV4-1 with TRBJ1-3; D gene uncertain. The V and J ends lost 2 bases and 4 bases respectively, with 6 bases between them. Germline CDR1 and CDR2: MGHRA and YSYEKL. The CDR3 length is 13 residues. CDR3 region: CASSQTRGNTIYF. DNA for the CDR3: TGCGCCAGCAGCCAAACTCGGGGAAACACCATATATTTT.

This clonotype was found many times. This chain links TRBV12-3 or TRBV12-4 with TRBJ2-2; D might be TRBD2 (7 bases). The CDR3 contains 15 residues. Trimming took 3 bases from V and 7 from J, leaving 15 bases between them. The CDR3 is CASSFRGGASGELFF. The CDR3 nucleotides read TGTGCCAGCAGTTTCCGTGGGGGGGCCAGCGGGGAGCTGTTTTTT.

This sequence joins TRBV11-2 and TRBJ2-2, with D perhaps TRBD1 (5 bases). CDR3 length: 19 residues. Per the germline V gene, CDR1 is SGHAT and CDR2 is FQNNGV. Trimming took off 5 bases at V and 1 base at J, with 23 bases between the two ends. The CDR3 protein is CASSLRQPPKGRNTGELFF. The CDR3 DNA reads TGTGCCAGCAGCCTTCGACAGCCCCCTAAGGGTCGGAACACCGGGGAGCTGTTTTTT.

There are many counts of this clonotype. V usage is TRBV20-1 and J usage is TRBJ2-5, with TRBD1 matching 10 bases. V dropped 5 bases and J dropped 5; count of bases not matched to a gene: 14. Germline CDR1 reads DFQATT; CDR2 reads SNEGSKA (reference sequence). This CDR3 is 16 amino acids long. As DNA, the CDR3 is TGCAGTGCTGGCCGGGGGACAGGGGCCTCGCCGGAGACCCAGTACTTC. It is translated as CSAGRGTGASPETQYF.

This clonotype was seen ten or more times. The rearrangement joins TRBV5-1 to TRBJ2-2; D is ambiguous. V lost 0 bases and J lost 7, with 4 bases in between. The V gene's germline CDR1 is SGHRS and CDR2 YFSETQ. This CDR3 is built from 12 residues. CDR3 bases: TGCGCCAGCAGCTTGGGAGTCGGGGAGCTGTTTTTT. It is translated as CASSLGVGELFF.

This clonotype was counted at least ten times. The rearrangement joins TRBV7-8 to TRBJ1-6; D remains ambiguous. Trimming took off 2 bases at V and 12 bases at J, with 14 bases between the two ends. The CDR3 contains 14 residues. CDR1 is SGHVS, CDR2 FQNEAQ, per germline. Here the CDR3 reads CASSLSGRGKPLHF. The CDR3 DNA reads TGTGCCAGCAGCTTATCGGGGAGAGGGAAACCCCTCCACTTT.

This clonotype was observed a few times. The rearrangement links TRBV20-1 to TRBJ1-1, with D possibly being TRBD1 (5 bases). The CDR3 has 16 amino acids. The ends were cut back, 2 bases at V and 5 bases at J, with 21 bases in the middle. The germline V gene has CDR1 DFQATT and CDR2 SNEGSKA (reference sequence). CDR3 nucleotides: TGCAGTGCTAGAAAGGTGGGGGACCCGCAAGGTACTGAAGCTTTCTTT. This sequence encodes CSARKVGDPQGTEAFF.

This clonotype occurred many times. The chain joins TRBV6-2 or TRBV6-3 to TRBJ2-7; maybe TRBD2 (6 bases). The V end lost 6 bases, the J end lost 3 bases, and 15 bases lay between the germline ends. This CDR3 region has 14 residues. Germline CDR1 MNHEY, CDR2 SVGEGT. CDR3 protein: CASSRTSTSYEQYF. The CDR3 DNA reads as TGTGCCAGCAGCCGCACTAGCACAAGCTACGAGCAGTACTTC.

This clonotype was seen ten or more times. The chain has TRBV7-6 and TRBJ1-1; no definite D call. CDR3 size: 13 residues. Germline loops: CDR1 SGHVS, CDR2 FNYEAQ. Trimming cost V 3 bases and J 1 base, with 6 bases left between them. This CDR3 is CASSLRTNTEAFF. Written as DNA, the CDR3 is TGTGCCAGCAGCTTGAGGACGAACACTGAAGCTTTCTTT.

The V call is TRBV10-3, the J call TRBJ1-5, with D possibly matching TRBD1 (6 bases). The CDR3 loop spans 19 amino acids. Germline loops: CDR1 ENHRY, CDR2 SYGVKD. Between the trimmed V and J ends, which lost 1 base and 0 bases, there was a span of 19 bases. The CDR3 sequence: CAISEYRATRLYSNQPQHF. In nucleotides, the CDR3 is TGTGCCATCAGTGAGTACAGGGCCACTCGTCTTTATAGCAATCAGCCCCAGCATTTT.

Worth noting for this clonotype: One end of the junction fails to match germline, which may point to a read error. V gene TRBV18 combines with J gene TRBJ2-7; D not resolved. The CDR3 consists of 13 residues. Germline CDR1 reads KGHSH; CDR2 reads LQKENI. The CDR3 coding sequence is TGTACCAGCTCGCCGGGCAACGCGTACGAGCAGTACTTC. Amino acid sequence: CTSSPGNAYEQYF.

This clonotype was detected ten times or more. The chain employs TRBV10-3 and TRBJ2-5; 7 bases align to TRBD2. The V segment lost 3 bases and the J segment 0 bases; nucleotides outside the gene matches: 1. The germline gives CDR1 ENHRY, CDR2 SYGVKD. CDR3 size: 14 residues. CDR3 sequence (DNA): TGTGCCATCAGTGACGGGGGGTACCAAGAGACCCAGTACTTC. This gives the protein CAISDGGYQETQYF.

Many counts were recorded for this clonotype. V usage is TRBV6-1 and J usage is TRBJ2-2; D unclear. Germline values: CDR1 MNHNS, CDR2 SASEGT. The CDR3 totals 14 residues. The V end lost 3 bases, the J end lost 2 bases, and 7 bases lay between the germline ends. The CDR3 region has the DNA TGTGCCAGCAGTGACAAAGGCAACACCGGGGAGCTGTTTTTT. This codes for CASSDKGNTGELFF.

This clonotype was detected a few times. The chain employs TRBV20-1 and TRBJ2-2; either TRBD1 or TRBD2 may supply D (5 bases each). The length of the CDR3 is 16 residues. Germline V gene sequence: CDR1 DFQATT, CDR2 SNEGSKA (reference sequence). Trimming stripped 0 bases from V and 6 bases from J, with 17 bases between. The CDR3 sequence: CSARDGGRRGPGELFF. CDR3 DNA sequence: TGCAGTGCTAGAGATGGGGGACGAAGGGGTCCCGGGGAGCTGTTTTTT.

The chain joins TRBV6-2 or TRBV6-3 to TRBJ1-5, with a possible D match to TRBD1 (5 bases). Germline V gives CDR1 MNHEY, CDR2 SVGEGT. Trimming pared 2 bases from V and 2 bases from J, leaving 10 bases between. This CDR3 has 15 residues. The CDR3 reads CASSYRGSGNQPQHF. For the CDR3, the DNA is TGTGCCAGCAGTTACCGGGGCTCTGGCAATCAGCCCCAGCATTTT.

The rearrangement joins TRBV12-3 or TRBV12-4 to TRBJ2-7, with 10 positions matching TRBD1. The CDR3 is 13 residues long. V shed 5 bases, J shed 3 bases, and the junction held 1 base outside the gene matches. In DNA form, the CDR3 reads TGTGCCAGCAGTGGACAGGGGGGCTACGAGCAGTACTTC. Protein: CASSGQGGYEQYF.

Worth noting for this clonotype: This may stem from a read error, because a much larger clone lies one nucleotide away. The V and J genes are TRBV5-5 and TRBJ1-1; 9 bases match TRBD1. The CDR3 loop spans 13 amino acids. Losses at the gene ends were 3 bases for V and 6 bases for J; bases not matched to a gene: 3. Germline loops: CDR1 SGHKS, CDR2 YYEKEE (reference sequence). The CDR3 is CASSWDRVSEAFF. Written as DNA, the CDR3 is TGTGCCAGCAGCTGGGACAGGGTTTCTGAAGCTTTCTTT.

In its sample, this clonotype was seen many times. This chain uses TRBV19 with TRBJ1-2, with 9 bases matching TRBD1. CDR1 is LNHDA and CDR2 is SQIVND in the germline V gene (reference sequence). The CDR3 length is 13 residues. The ends lost 5 bases at V and 8 bases at J; junction bases unmatched: 6. CDR3 DNA: TGTGCCAGTAGTTTTCGGACAGGGGTAGGCTACACCTTC. Its translation: CASSFRTGVGYTF.

This clonotype was seen many times. The V call is TRBV6-1, the J call TRBJ1-1; weak D call: TRBD1 (6 bases). The CDR3 is 15 residues long. Between the trimmed V and J ends, which lost 0 bases and 3 bases, there was a span of 11 bases. Per the germline V gene, CDR1 is MNHNS and CDR2 is SASEGT. This chain's CDR3 is CASSEAVGADTEAFF. CDR3 nucleotides: TGTGCCAGCAGTGAAGCAGTGGGGGCGGACACTGAAGCTTTCTTT.

This clonotype was detected ten times or more. J is TRBJ1-6 and V is TRBV27; perhaps TRBD1 as D (5 bases). Germline CDR1 is MNHEY and CDR2 is SMNVEV (reference sequence). This CDR3 region has 14 residues. V was cut by 7 bases and J by 10 bases, with 17 bases left in between. CDR3 loop: CASTPGNPGSPLHF. The CDR3 DNA is TGTGCCAGCACTCCAGGGAACCCGGGGTCACCCCTCCACTTT.